Listed here are 30 T cell receptor beta chains from one sample, sequenced in a study of early T cells in non-severe SARS-CoV-2 infection. One entry per CDR3 protein, called by TCRdb with MiXCR from the 5' RACE reads. The table lists around 60,000 distinct CDR3 sequences, roughly 10% of them singletons. The material sequenced was whole blood. These receptors all stem from an adult who was a healthcare worker with PCR-confirmed SARS-CoV-2 infection or an uninfected control (not recorded which).

This clonotype has only a few counts. This chain connects TRBV5-5 to TRBJ2-1, with D unresolved. Germline lookup yields CDR1 SGHKS and CDR2 YYEKEE (reference sequence). The CDR3 is 13 amino acids. V was cut by 0 bases and J by 9 bases, with 10 bases left in between. The CDR3 loop reads CASSLVFGSEQFF. CDR3 nucleotide sequence: TGTGCCAGCAGCTTGGTTTTCGGCAGTGAGCAGTTCTTC.

The table lists this clonotype with many counts. V and J are TRBV5-1 and TRBJ1-2, with D possibly being TRBD1 (6 bases). The CDR3 is made up of 15 amino acids. Germline CDR1 and CDR2: SGHRS and YFSETQ. V gave up 4 bases and J gave up 4 bases, with 17 bases separating them. The CDR3 DNA follows: TGCGCCAGCAGCAGACCAGGGGACGGCCTCTATGGCTACACCTTC. Its translation is CASSRPGDGLYGYTF.

Many counts were recorded for this clonotype. The rearrangement uses TRBV3-1 and TRBJ1-2, with D unclear. Germline V lookup: CDR1 LGHDT, CDR2 YNNKEL (reference sequence). CDR3 length: 18 residues. Trimming took 2 bases from V and 4 from J, leaving 23 bases between them. The CDR3 nucleotides are TGTGCCAGCAGCCAAATCCCCCTGGCAGCCCGGTCTTTCTATGGCTACACCTTC. Encoded protein: CASSQIPLAARSFYGYTF.

This clonotype was recorded many times. This sequence joins TRBV5-4 and TRBJ1-6; TRBD1 matches 10 bases. Germline-derived CDR1 and CDR2 are SGHNT and YYREEE (reference sequence). CDR3 length: 15 residues. The ends lost 1 base at V and 10 bases at J; junction bases unmatched: 5. CDR3 DNA sequence: TGTGCCAGCAGCTTGCAGACAGGGGGCCAATCACCCCTCCACTTT. Translated, it gives CASSLQTGGQSPLHF.

This clonotype turned up a few times. The chain employs TRBV20-1 and TRBJ1-6; TRBD1 is a possible D gene (6 bases). The V gene's germline CDR1 is DFQATT and CDR2 SNEGSKA (reference sequence). V was pared by 1 base and J by 14 bases, with 27 bases between. The CDR3 consists of 17 residues. This chain's CDR3 is CSARVRLPGQVPGALHF. CDR3 coding DNA: TGCAGTGCTAGAGTGAGATTACCGGGACAAGTCCCAGGGGCCCTCCACTTT.

This clonotype was found many times. The CDR3 loop is CAISEGGPETDTQYF. CDR3 bases: TGTGCCATCAGTGAGGGAGGCCCGGAGACAGATACGCAGTATTTT. The J gene is TRBJ2-3, the V gene TRBV10-3; D perhaps matches TRBD2 (5 bases). Germline loops: CDR1 ENHRY, CDR2 SYGVKD. The V end lost 2 bases, the J end lost 3 bases, and 12 bases lay between the germline ends. The CDR3 runs 15 residues.

In this sample, this clonotype turned up a few times. The V and J genes are TRBV29-1 and TRBJ2-5; 7 nucleotides agree with TRBD1. Germline loops: CDR1 SQVTM, CDR2 ANQGSEA. Trimming cost V 7 bases and J 0 bases; bases outside gene matches: 2. The CDR3 length is 12 residues. CDR3 amino acids: CSGGQNQETQYF. The CDR3 region has the DNA TGCAGCGGGGGACAGAACCAAGAGACCCAGTACTTC.

This clonotype has a handful of counts. V usage is TRBV12-3 or TRBV12-4 and J usage is TRBJ2-1; 13 bases agree with TRBD2. This CDR3 has 16 residues. After removal of 6 bases from V and 2 bases from J, the junction contained 4 bases not matched to a gene. CDR3 nucleotides: TGTGCCAGCAGGGGAACTAGCGGGAGGGCCTACAATGAGCAGTTCTTC. It is translated as CASRGTSGRAYNEQFF.

The chain combines TRBV7-2 with TRBJ1-6; no reliable D call. Germline V gene lookup returns CDR1 SGHTA and CDR2 FQGNSA. This CDR3 has 17 amino acids. Trimming removed 1 base from V and 0 bases from J, with 10 bases in between. CDR3 sequence: CASSLGVGSSYNSPLHF. The DNA of the CDR3 is TGTGCCAGCAGCTTAGGGGTCGGGAGCTCCTATAATTCACCCCTCCACTTT.

At least ten counts were recorded for this clonotype. This chain links TRBV2 with TRBJ2-7; 10 bases fit TRBD2. The J segment lost 4 bases and the V segment lost 8 bases, leaving 8 bases of the junction unmatched. This CDR3 contains 14 residues. Germline CDR1 reads SNHLY; CDR2 reads FYNNEI. The CDR3 nucleotides are TGTGCCAGCTCTAGACTAGCGGGCCCTTACGAGCAGTACTTC. This translates into CASSRLAGPYEQYF.

Worth noting for this clonotype: This may stem from a read error, because a much larger clone lies one nucleotide away. The chain joins TRBV7-2 to TRBJ2-7; 7 bases map to TRBD1. This CDR3 is built from 14 residues. Germline assignment: CDR1 SGHTA and CDR2 FQGNSA. CDR3 nucleotides: TGTGCCAGCAGCTTCCCCGACAGGGCCTACGAGCACTACTTC. Its translation: CASSFPDRAYEHYF. The variable domain in full, with the rest retrieved from reference TRBV7-2 and TRBJ2-7, is GAGVSQSPSNKVTEKGKDVELRCDPISGHTALYWYRQSLGQGLEFLIYFQGNSAPDKSGLPSDRFSAERTGGSVSTLTIQRTQQEDSAVYLCASSFPDRAYEHYFGPGTRLTVT.

The chain joins TRBV29-1 to TRBJ1-5; 9 bases fit TRBD1. CDR1 and CDR2 from the germline V gene are SQVTM and ANQGSEA. Unmatched junction bases numbered 8, after V lost 5 bases and J lost 6 bases. This CDR3 contains 14 residues. CDR3 protein: CSVRGTGTRQPQHF. The CDR3 DNA reads TGCAGCGTTCGGGGGACAGGGACGCGTCAGCCCCAGCATTTT.

Note on this clonotype: A read error may explain this, as a much larger clone is one base away. The chain has TRBV7-9 and TRBJ1-4; 8 bases fit TRBD1. Looked up from germline, CDR1 is SEHNR and CDR2 is FQNEAQ (reference sequence). The CDR3 runs 15 residues. CDR3 bases: TGTGCCAGCAGCTTAGCGGACAGGGAGTACGAAAAACTGTCTTTT. Its translation is CASSLADREYEKLSF.

This clonotype occurred many times. The V gene is TRBV7-2, the J gene TRBJ2-7, with 11 bases matching TRBD2. Trimming at V came to 5 bases and at J to 2 bases, leaving 5 bases not matched to a gene. Germline V gene data show CDR1 as SGHTA and CDR2 as FQGNSA. The CDR3 loop spans 15 amino acids. This chain's CDR3 is CASSEGLADTYEQYF. DNA of the CDR3: TGTGCCAGCAGCGAGGGACTAGCGGACACCTACGAGCAGTACTTC.

This clonotype has ten or more counts. The chain joins TRBV29-1 to TRBJ2-3; D could derive from TRBD1 or TRBD2 (5 bases each). Trimming removed 7 bases from V and 3 bases from J, with 20 bases in between. The CDR3 has 15 amino acids. Germline CDR1 is SQVTM and CDR2 is ANQGSEA. CDR3 in amino acids: CSGVSRDPQTDTQYF. The CDR3 nucleotides read TGCAGCGGGGTCTCGAGGGACCCCCAGACAGATACGCAGTATTTT.

There are many counts of this clonotype. The chain recombines TRBV29-1 with TRBJ2-7; D gene unclear. V shed 1 base and J shed 2 bases, with 12 bases lying between them. Germline CDR1 is SQVTM and CDR2 is ANQGSEA. The CDR3 is 14 amino acids. The DNA for the CDR3 is TGCAGCGTTGAAGGGACGGACGACCCCTACGAGCAGTACTTC. Translating gives CSVEGTDDPYEQYF.

This clonotype appeared many times. This chain links TRBV10-3 with TRBJ1-2; 12 bases align to TRBD1. The CDR3 sequence is 13 residues long. Germline assignment: CDR1 ENHRY and CDR2 SYGVKD. The ends lost 10 bases at V and 2 bases at J; junction bases unmatched: 2. The CDR3 DNA follows: TGTGCCACCGGGACAGGGGGCAACTATGGCTACACCTTC. Translating gives CATGTGGNYGYTF.

The chain couples TRBV4-2 to TRBJ2-5; 8 bases map to TRBD2. The CDR3 runs to 14 residues. The germline V gene has CDR1 LGHNA and CDR2 YNFKEQ. V gave up 4 bases and J gave up 5 bases; unmatched junction bases: 6. The CDR3 protein is CASSPREGGETQYF. CDR3 bases: TGTGCCAGCAGCCCCCGGGAGGGAGGGGAGACCCAGTACTTC.

This clonotype was seen repeatedly, ten times or more. The V call is TRBV6-6, the J call TRBJ1-1; D unresolved. The germline CDR1 and CDR2 sequences are MNHNY and SVGAGI (reference sequence). The V and J ends lost 1 base and 6 bases respectively, with 3 bases between them. This CDR3 is built from 11 residues. CDR3 amino acids: CASSYLAEAFF. The CDR3 bases are TGTGCCAGCAGTTACTTGGCTGAAGCTTTCTTT.

This clonotype showed up many times. The chain recombines TRBV12-3 or TRBV12-4 with TRBJ1-1, with D unresolved. The V and J ends lost 6 bases and 1 base respectively, with 12 bases between them. This CDR3 is built from 14 residues. For the CDR3, the DNA is TGTGCCAGCAGACCCATCGGACCGAACACTGAAGCTTTCTTT. Amino acids: CASRPIGPNTEAFF.

This clonotype has ten or more counts. The DNA of the CDR3 is TGTGCCAGCACCCGGGACCAGAACATTCAGTACTTC. Translation gives CASTRDQNIQYF. The rearrangement joins TRBV25-1 to TRBJ2-4, with D perhaps TRBD1 or TRBD2 (5 bases each). Trimming left V 7 bases short and J 7 bases short, with 11 bases between. The CDR3 has 12 residues. The germline CDR1 and CDR2 sequences are MGHDK and SYGVNS. Full variable domain (outside the CDR3, taken from reference TRBV25-1 and TRBJ2-4): EADIYQTPRYLVIGTGKKITLECSQTMGHDKMYWYQQDPGMELHLIHYSYGVNSTEKGDLSSESTVSRIRTEHFPLTLESARPSHTSQYLCASTRDQNIQYFGAGTRLSVL.

The CDR3, as DNA: TGCAGTCCCAGCGGGAGGTGGAATGAGCAGTTCTTC. It specifies CSPSGRWNEQFF. The chain has TRBV20-1 and TRBJ2-1, with 9 nucleotides matching TRBD2. Germline V gene data show CDR1 as DFQATT and CDR2 as SNEGSKA (reference sequence). The CDR3 loop spans 12 amino acids. Trimming at V came to 8 bases and at J to 7 bases, leaving 6 bases not matched to a gene.

This clonotype has at least ten counts. The chain employs TRBV19 and TRBJ2-1; 7 bases are a match to TRBD1. There are 12 residues in the CDR3. CDR1 and CDR2 (germline): LNHDA, SQIVND (reference sequence). J was trimmed by 8 bases and V by 7 bases; bases with no gene match: 5. In nucleotides, the CDR3 is TGTGCCAGTAACAGGGGTTTGGATGAGCAGTTCTTC. The encoded protein is CASNRGLDEQFF.

There are many counts of this clonotype. The chain uses TRBV6-2 or TRBV6-3 and TRBJ2-1, with 13 bases fitting TRBD2. CDR1 is MNHEY and CDR2 is SVGEGT in the germline V gene. There are 16 residues in the CDR3. V was clipped by 6 bases and J by 10 bases; unmatched bases: 12. CDR3 sequence (DNA): TGTGCCAGCAGAAAGCCTACTAGCGGGAGGGCCTACGAGCAGTTCTTC. The encoded protein is CASRKPTSGRAYEQFF.

This clonotype was observed at least ten times. This chain links TRBV10-3 with TRBJ1-5, with TRBD1 matching 10 bases. CDR1 and CDR2 from the germline V gene are ENHRY and SYGVKD. With 2 bases clipped from V and 1 base from J, the junction kept 5 bases outside the gene matches. This CDR3 is 17 amino acids long. CDR3 protein: CAISERGTGASNQPQHF. The CDR3 DNA reads TGTGCCATCAGTGAGAGGGGGACAGGGGCCAGCAATCAGCCCCAGCATTTT.

This clonotype was observed many times. The chain is built from TRBV11-1 and TRBJ2-7, with D hard to call. This CDR3 has 13 residues. V was shortened by 1 base and J by 2 bases, with 6 bases between the two germline ends. Germline V gene lookup returns CDR1 SGHAT and CDR2 FQDESV (reference sequence). The CDR3 DNA reads TGTGCCAGCAGCTTAGACCTTCCCTACGAGCAGTACTTC. Its translation: CASSLDLPYEQYF.

This clonotype was found a few times. The chain joins TRBV5-4 to TRBJ2-5; 8 bases are shared with TRBD2. The CDR3 is 16 residues long. Germline CDR1 is SGHNT and CDR2 is YYREEE (reference sequence). After removal of 4 bases from V and 5 bases from J, the junction contained 13 bases not matched to a gene. CDR3 protein: CASSPGRTSMPETQYF. The CDR3, as DNA: TGTGCCAGCAGCCCTGGGCGGACTAGCATGCCGGAGACCCAGTACTTC.

Only a few counts were recorded for this clonotype. The chain joins TRBV29-1 to TRBJ2-1; TRBD2 aligns across 7 bases. CDR3 size: 11 residues. Germline V gene data show CDR1 as SQVTM and CDR2 as ANQGSEA. DNA of the CDR3: TGCAGTATGGGGGGGAGTCGTGAGCAGTTCTTC. Its translation: CSMGGSREQFF.

There are many counts of this clonotype. This sequence joins TRBV20-1 and TRBJ2-5; D perhaps matches TRBD1 (5 bases). V was cut by 0 bases and J by 1 base, with 12 bases left in between. Germline CDR1 DFQATT, CDR2 SNEGSKA (reference sequence). The CDR3 totals 15 residues. CDR3 amino acids: CSARDRRRGQETQYF. The DNA for the CDR3 is TGCAGTGCTAGAGATAGGAGAAGGGGCCAAGAGACCCAGTACTTC.

This clonotype was seen at least ten times. V and J are TRBV27 and TRBJ2-7; D is unresolved. Per germline, CDR1 MNHEY and CDR2 SMNVEV (reference sequence). The CDR3 length is 13 residues. Trimming cost V 5 bases and J 3 bases, with 11 bases left between them. The CDR3 nucleotides are TGTGCCAGCAGTCCTTCGGACGGCTACGAGCAGTACTTC. Protein sequence: CASSPSDGYEQYF.